What follows are 27 T cell receptor beta chains derived from one specimen sequenced in a study of cytomegalovirus exposure and HLA in healthy donors. PCR primers comprised 60 Vbeta and 13 Jbeta primers. Generated by immunoSEQ multiplex PCR, the TCRdb table keeps only in-frame clones and is missing some. This sample yields about 140,000 clones, of which almost 80% are seen a single time; approximately 0.97% belongs to the top ten. Input material: PBMCs. The receptors originated from a man between 18 and 35 years old in good health and CMV-seronegative.

The rearrangement uses TRBV4-2 and TRBJ2-7, with 8 bases that match TRBD1. With V trimmed by 6 bases and J by 1 base, 5 bases remained unmatched. The V gene's germline CDR1 is LGHNA and CDR2 YNFKEQ. The CDR3 length is 14 residues. As DNA, the CDR3 is TGTGCCAGCAGTCCCGACAGGGGATCCTACGAGCAGTACTTC. Its protein product is CASSPDRGSYEQYF.

J is TRBJ2-3 and V is TRBV4-3, with 9 bases that match TRBD1. CDR1 is LGHNA, CDR2 YSLEER, per germline. The CDR3 consists of 16 residues. Trimming took 4 bases from V and 1 from J; bases not matched to a gene: 6. The DNA for the CDR3 is TGCGCCAGCAGCCCGTCCCGGGACAGGGGCACAGATACGCAGTATTTT. It translates to CASSPSRDRGTDTQYF.

The chain uses TRBV6-5 and TRBJ2-7, with D possibly being TRBD2 (6 bases). The CDR3 totals 14 residues. V shed 6 bases and J shed 6 bases, with 18 bases lying between them. From germline, CDR1 is MNHEY and CDR2 SVGAGI. CDR3 sequence: CASSRISTAGEQYF. CDR3 sequence (DNA): TGTGCCAGCAGCCGCATTTCAACAGCGGGCGAGCAGTACTTC.

The V gene is TRBV6-5, the J gene TRBJ2-7; D remains unclear. This CDR3 region has 13 residues. The germline V and J ends were trimmed by 0 bases and 3 bases, with 6 bases remaining between them. Germline V gives CDR1 MNHEY, CDR2 SVGAGI. CDR3 region: CASSYSGFYEQYF. The DNA of the CDR3 is TGTGCCAGCAGTTACTCCGGTTTCTACGAGCAGTACTTC.

V and J are TRBV18 and TRBJ1-5; D not certain. Germline loops: CDR1 KGHSH, CDR2 LQKENI. V was shortened by 2 bases and J by 0 bases, with 5 bases between the two germline ends. This CDR3 contains 14 residues. CDR3 nucleotide sequence: TGTGCCAGCTCACCATTATTTAGCAATCAGCCCCAGCATTTT. Protein product: CASSPLFSNQPQHF.

V and J are TRBV6-5 and TRBJ2-5; possible D gene TRBD2, 6 bases. Germline values: CDR1 MNHEY, CDR2 SVGAGI. The CDR3 totals 16 residues. The V end lost 0 bases, the J end lost 3 bases, and 14 bases lay between the germline ends. The CDR3 region has the DNA TGTGCCAGCAGTTACTCGGGTGGGGTAGCGGAAGAGACCCAGTACTTC. Protein: CASSYSGGVAEETQYF.

V and J are TRBV30 and TRBJ1-2; TRBD1 matches 7 bases. Germline V gene sequence: CDR1 GTSNPN, CDR2 SVGIG (reference sequence). The CDR3 contains 12 residues. J lost 3 bases, V lost 7 bases, and 5 bases had no gene match. The CDR3 is CASITGDYGYTF. The CDR3 DNA reads as TGTGCCTCGATTACAGGGGACTATGGCTACACCTTC.

The J gene is TRBJ1-1, the V gene TRBV20-1; maybe TRBD1 (6 bases). Germline lookup yields CDR1 DFQATT and CDR2 SNEGSKA (reference sequence). Trimming removed 7 bases at V and 3 bases at J, with 9 bases between. This CDR3 is built from 11 residues. In DNA, the CDR3 is TGCAGTGGGACAGATTACACTGAAGCTTTCTTT. This gives the protein CSGTDYTEAFF.

This clone turned up a few times. V usage is TRBV7-8 and J usage is TRBJ1-1, with 8 bases fitting TRBD1. J lost 6 bases, V lost 3 bases, and 6 bases had no gene match. The germline CDR1 and CDR2 sequences are SGHVS and FQNEAQ. CDR3 length: 14 amino acids. DNA of the CDR3: TGTGCCAGCAGCTTCGACAGGGGTTGGGCTGAAGCTTTCTTT. Encoded protein: CASSFDRGWAEAFF.

This clone appeared a single time. The chain is built from TRBV5-6 and TRBJ2-7; 7 bases fit TRBD1. Germline CDR1 reads SGHDT; CDR2 reads YYEEEE. The length of the CDR3 is 13 residues. Trimming at V came to 7 bases and at J to 3 bases, leaving 7 bases not matched to a gene. The CDR3: CASLRDSRYEQYF. The CDR3 bases are TGTGCCAGCCTCAGGGACAGTCGCTACGAGCAGTACTTC.

The CDR3, as DNA: TGTGCCAGCAGTTCATATAGCGGGGGAGGGGGAAATACGCAGTATTTT. Protein: CASSSYSGGGGNTQYF. V gene TRBV7-9 combines with J gene TRBJ2-3; 9 bases agree with TRBD2. Per germline, CDR1 SEHNR and CDR2 FQNEAQ (reference sequence). This CDR3 region has 16 residues. V dropped 6 bases and J dropped 7; count of bases not matched to a gene: 14.

This sequence joins TRBV6-5 and TRBJ1-5, with D uncertain. The CDR3 is 15 amino acids. From germline, CDR1 is MNHEY and CDR2 SVGAGI. V lost 8 bases and J lost 0, with 14 bases in between. The CDR3: CASSRARYSNQPQHF. DNA of the CDR3: TGTGCCAGCTCCCGCGCCCGCTATAGCAATCAGCCCCAGCATTTT.

This clone was seen a single time. The chain recombines TRBV11-1 with TRBJ2-7; D is perhaps TRBD1 (6 bases). Germline V CDR1 and CDR2: SGHAT, FQDESV (reference sequence). The length of the CDR3 is 15 residues. V was clipped by 2 bases and J by 5 bases, with 16 bases between them. The DNA of the CDR3 is TGTGCCAGCAGCTTATTCCGTGGCAGGGACAACGAGCAGTACTTC. Protein sequence: CASSLFRGRDNEQYF.

This clone was counted once. The chain combines TRBV25-1 with TRBJ1-2; no clear D gene. The CDR3 is 13 residues long. V was clipped by 6 bases and J by 4 bases, with 12 bases between them. The V gene's germline CDR1 is MGHDK and CDR2 SYGVNS. The CDR3 region is CASRETLGYGYTF. For the CDR3, the DNA is TGTGCCAGCAGGGAGACTTTGGGCTATGGCTACACCTTC.

The chain carries TRBV30 and TRBJ1-5; no clear D gene. Looked up from germline, CDR1 is GTSNPN and CDR2 is SVGIG (reference sequence). Trimming removed 0 bases from V and 2 bases from J, with 8 bases in between. The CDR3 is 14 residues long. The CDR3 sequence: CAWSVGGRNQPQHF. CDR3 bases: TGTGCCTGGAGTGTCGGAGGGCGCAATCAGCCCCAGCATTTT.

This chain joins TRBV29-1 and TRBJ1-1; D may be TRBD1 (6 bases). The germline CDR1 and CDR2 sequences are SQVTM and ANQGSEA. The V end was cut by 0 bases, the J end by 4 bases, with 15 bases between. The CDR3 totals 15 residues. CDR3 in amino acids: CSVEDGGAGSTEAFF. DNA of the CDR3: TGCAGCGTTGAAGATGGGGGGGCCGGGAGCACTGAAGCTTTCTTT.

The J gene is TRBJ2-1, the V gene TRBV5-1; 11 nucleotides align to TRBD1. The V gene's germline CDR1 is SGHRS and CDR2 YFSETQ. V trimming: 3 bases; J trimming: 7 bases; junction bases outside the gene matches: 9. The CDR3 is made up of 16 amino acids. Written as DNA, the CDR3 is TGCGCCAGCAGCTGGGGGACAGGGGGAAGTGTTAATGAGCAGTTCTTC. This codes for CASSWGTGGSVNEQFF. The full variable domain, rest sourced from reference TRBV5-1 and TRBJ2-1, is KAGVTQTPRYLIKTRGQQVTLSCSPISGHRSVSWYQQTPGQGLQFLFEYFSETQRNKGNFPGRFSGRQFSNSRSEMNVSTLELGDSALYLCASSWGTGGSVNEQFFGPGTRLTVL.

The J gene is TRBJ1-1, the V gene TRBV5-1, with D perhaps matching TRBD1 (5 bases). This CDR3 region has 17 residues. Germline CDR1 reads SGHRS; CDR2 reads YFSETQ. The germline V and J ends were trimmed by 4 bases and 4 bases, with 23 bases remaining between them. This CDR3 reads CASSLRSGLEPGTEAFF. CDR3 coding DNA: TGCGCCAGCAGCCTTAGGTCAGGGCTCGAACCAGGCACTGAAGCTTTCTTT.

This clone appeared a single time. The chain employs TRBV4-2 and TRBJ2-7, with a weak D call TRBD2 (6 bases). V was shortened by 1 base and J by 0 bases, with 13 bases between the two germline ends. CDR1 LGHNA and CDR2 YNFKEQ come from the germline V gene. CDR3 length equals 16 residues. The CDR3 sequence: CASSQASRGSSYEQYF. In nucleotides, the CDR3 is TGTGCCAGCAGCCAAGCTTCTCGGGGGTCCTCCTACGAGCAGTACTTC.

The CDR3 sequence: CATSNRGGDTEAFF. CDR3 in DNA: TGTGCCACCAGCAACAGGGGCGGGGACACTGAAGCTTTCTTT. The chain employs TRBV15 and TRBJ1-1, with TRBD1 matching 7 bases. Germline CDR1 is LNHNV and CDR2 is YYDKDF (reference sequence). The CDR3 covers 14 residues. Germline trimming cut 4 bases from V and 3 bases from J; bases unmatched to any gene: 5.

This clone was seen a few times. This chain uses TRBV7-2 with TRBJ1-2; D is possibly TRBD1 (5 bases). Deletions cut 7 bases from V and 7 bases from J, with 13 bases between. CDR1 is SGHTA and CDR2 is FQGNSA in the germline V gene. The CDR3 is made up of 12 amino acids. The CDR3 nucleotides are TGTGCCAGCACCTCAATAGGGGTTGGCTACACCTTC. Its protein is CASTSIGVGYTF.

The chain's CDR3 is CATSRDRTEGLGQYF. The CDR3 DNA follows: TGTGCCACCAGCAGAGACCGGACGGAGGGGTTGGGGCAGTACTTC. The genes are TRBV15 and TRBJ2-7; perhaps TRBD2 as D (6 bases). The germline V gene has CDR1 LNHNV and CDR2 YYDKDF (reference sequence). With 0 bases removed from V and 9 bases from J, the gap between germline ends came to 18 bases. The CDR3 runs 15 residues.

CDR3 residues: CASSAIQGGEQYF. In DNA, the CDR3 is TGTGCCAGCAGCGCAATACAGGGGGGCGAGCAGTACTTC. The chain couples TRBV11-1 to TRBJ2-7; 8 nucleotides align to TRBD1. J lost 6 bases, V lost 5 bases, and 6 bases had no gene match. CDR1 SGHAT and CDR2 FQDESV come from the germline V gene (reference sequence). The CDR3 has 13 amino acids.

This rearrangement joins TRBV7-2 to TRBJ2-5; 8 bases agree with TRBD1. V lost 2 bases to trimming and J lost 5 bases; unmatched junction nucleotides: 10. Germline CDR1 reads SGHTA; CDR2 reads FQGNSA. The CDR3 loop spans 16 amino acids. CDR3 in amino acids: CASSLLLRGPGETQYF. The CDR3 DNA reads TGTGCCAGCAGCTTACTTCTCAGGGGGCCTGGGGAGACCCAGTACTTC.

V and J are TRBV30 and TRBJ2-5; possibly TRBD2 for D (5 bases). CDR3 size: 15 residues. Germline CDR1 and CDR2: GTSNPN and SVGIG (reference sequence). The V and J ends lost 0 bases and 2 bases respectively, with 13 bases between them. The CDR3 bases are TGTGCCTGGAGTGTGCCCGGAGGCGCGCAAGAGACCCAGTACTTC. Its translation is CAWSVPGGAQETQYF.

The J gene is TRBJ2-5, the V gene TRBV18; the D gene is possibly TRBD2 (6 bases). Looked up from germline, CDR1 is KGHSH and CDR2 is LQKENI. This CDR3 spans 15 amino acids. Between the trimmed V and J ends, which lost 2 bases and 5 bases, there was a span of 15 bases. The CDR3 loop reads CASSPRLDLGETQYF. The CDR3 region has the DNA TGTGCCAGCTCACCAAGACTAGACCTAGGGGAGACCCAGTACTTC.

In its sample, this clone was seen a few times. The rearrangement joins TRBV7-9 to TRBJ1-4; D perhaps matches TRBD1 (5 bases). V dropped 2 bases and J dropped 7 bases, with 5 bases sitting between them. This CDR3 contains 12 residues. Germline CDR1 and CDR2: SEHNR and FQNEAQ (reference sequence). DNA for the CDR3: TGTGCCAGCAGCTTAAGGGGTGAAAAACTGTTTTTT. This codes for CASSLRGEKLFF.